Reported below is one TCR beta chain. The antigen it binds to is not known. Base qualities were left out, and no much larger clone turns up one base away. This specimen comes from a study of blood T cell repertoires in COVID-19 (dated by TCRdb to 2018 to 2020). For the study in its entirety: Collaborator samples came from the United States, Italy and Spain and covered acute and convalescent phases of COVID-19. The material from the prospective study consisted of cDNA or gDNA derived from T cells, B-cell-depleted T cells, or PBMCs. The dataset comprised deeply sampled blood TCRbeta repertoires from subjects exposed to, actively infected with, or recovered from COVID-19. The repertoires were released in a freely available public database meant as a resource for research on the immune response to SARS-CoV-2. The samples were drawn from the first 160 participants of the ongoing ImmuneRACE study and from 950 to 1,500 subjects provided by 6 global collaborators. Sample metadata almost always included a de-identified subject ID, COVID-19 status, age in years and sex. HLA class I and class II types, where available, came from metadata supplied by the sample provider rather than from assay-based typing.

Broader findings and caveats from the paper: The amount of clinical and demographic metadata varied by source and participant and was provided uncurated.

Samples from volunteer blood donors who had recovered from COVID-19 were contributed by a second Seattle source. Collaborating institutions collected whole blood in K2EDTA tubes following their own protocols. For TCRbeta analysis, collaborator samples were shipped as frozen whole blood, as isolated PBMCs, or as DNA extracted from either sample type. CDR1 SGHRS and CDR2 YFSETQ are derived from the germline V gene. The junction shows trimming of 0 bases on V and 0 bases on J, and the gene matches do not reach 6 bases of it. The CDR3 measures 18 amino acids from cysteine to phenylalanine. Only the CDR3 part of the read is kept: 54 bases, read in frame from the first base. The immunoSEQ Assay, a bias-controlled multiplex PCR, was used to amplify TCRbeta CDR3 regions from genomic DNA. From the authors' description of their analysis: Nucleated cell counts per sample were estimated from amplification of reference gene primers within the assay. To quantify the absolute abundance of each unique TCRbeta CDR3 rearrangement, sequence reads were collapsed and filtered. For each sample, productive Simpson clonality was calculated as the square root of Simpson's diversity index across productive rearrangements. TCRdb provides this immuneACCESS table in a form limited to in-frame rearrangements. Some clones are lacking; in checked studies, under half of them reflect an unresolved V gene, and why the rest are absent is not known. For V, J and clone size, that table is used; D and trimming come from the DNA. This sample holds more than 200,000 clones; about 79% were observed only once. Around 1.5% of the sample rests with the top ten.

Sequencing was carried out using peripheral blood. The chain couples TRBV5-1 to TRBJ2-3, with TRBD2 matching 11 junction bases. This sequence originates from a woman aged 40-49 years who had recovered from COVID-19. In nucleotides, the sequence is TGCGCCAGCAGCTTGGTTAGCGGGGGGGCCGTGAGCACAGATACGCAGTATTTT. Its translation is CASSLVSGGAVSTDTQYF.